This TCR beta chain emerged from a study of T cell repertoires in cytomegalovirus infection. Study details: It was recently identified HLA-C-restricted and well-studied HLA-B-restricted CMV epitopes that the study used. It can be stated that public TCR beta signatures indicated CMV infection as well as a matching HLA type. Findings and caveats of the study: Using cumulative public TCR beta family frequency, the authors identified those who carried CMV together with the relevant HLA. Clonotypes of TCR beta that were HLA-C-restricted and CMV-specific dominated the ex vivo response.

Using its own MiXCR run on the reads, TCRdb lists one record per CDR3 protein. The sample yields roughly 310,000 distinct CDR3 sequences, just under 30% seen once. Notes on this clonotype: Its antigen is currently unknown.

The CDR3 covers 12 residues. The V gene end was trimmed by 4 bases and the J gene end by 10 bases; junction bases not matched to a gene: 5. The sample was cultured PBMCs, taken from culture after CMV antigen stimulation. V is TRBV12-3 or TRBV12-4 and J is TRBJ1-1; 8 nucleotides align to TRBD1. The sequence was collected from a human donor in good health (CMV status not recorded). Some clones in this sample may be carry-over from other donors' samples. CDR3 sequence (DNA): TGTGCCAGCAGTTGGGGACAGGAGGGAGCTTTCTTT. Translating it yields CASSWGQEGAFF.